These 29 T cell receptor beta chains were all obtained from the same sample, sequenced in a study of shared clonotypes between healthy human individuals. Only in-frame clones appear in the TCRdb table, and some are missing; sequencing was by immunoSEQ multiplex PCR. There are approximately 1,500,000 clones in the sample; approximately 97% occur only once, and roughly 1.1% lies in the top ten. The sequenced material came from naive CD4+ T cells sorted from blood. Documented subset: CD45RA+ positively selected. These receptors originate from a man aged 25-40 years in good health.

The chain recombines TRBV19 with TRBJ2-5, with D possibly being TRBD2 (5 bases). Germline V lookup: CDR1 LNHDA, CDR2 SQIVND (reference sequence). Trimming removed 2 bases at V and 5 bases at J, with 9 bases between. The CDR3 runs 13 residues. CDR3 coding DNA: TGTGCCAGTAGTATACCTGGACTGGAGACCCAGTACTTC. Translated, it gives CASSIPGLETQYF.

The CDR3 sequence: CAWSFGAAGGAEGYTF. The CDR3 DNA sequence: TGTGCCTGGAGTTTCGGTGCGGCAGGGGGCGCGGAAGGCTACACCTTC. V gene TRBV30 combines with J gene TRBJ1-2, with 8 bases lining up with TRBD1. This CDR3 is built from 16 residues. Trimming at V came to 2 bases and at J to 8 bases, leaving 16 bases not matched to a gene. From germline, CDR1 is GTSNPN and CDR2 SVGIG (reference sequence).

The chain employs TRBV21-1 and TRBJ2-7; the tabulated D call, TRBD1, remains unverified against the DNA. TRBV21-1 is recorded as a pseudogene. The CDR3 runs to 14 residues. CDR3 DNA: TGTGCCAGCAGCAAAGAGGGGGACTCCTACGAGCAGTACTTC. It codes for CASSKEGDSYEQYF.

The rearrangement joins TRBV5-8 to TRBJ1-4; no clear D gene. Germline assignment: CDR1 SGHTS and CDR2 YDEGEE. The CDR3 is made up of 14 amino acids. Between the trimmed V and J ends, which lost 4 bases and 0 bases, there was a span of 7 bases. CDR3: CASSPSPTNEKLFF. CDR3 in DNA: TGTGCCAGCAGCCCGTCACCAACTAATGAAAAACTGTTTTTT.

The chain recombines TRBV5-1 with TRBJ1-2; TRBD1 might be the D (6 bases). V was pared by 0 bases and J by 2 bases, with 17 bases between. The V gene's germline CDR1 is SGHRS and CDR2 YFSETQ. The CDR3 is 17 residues long. CDR3 region: CASSLAHGTQGNYGYTF. CDR3 bases: TGCGCCAGCAGCTTGGCCCATGGGACGCAGGGGAACTATGGCTACACCTTC.

This clone was detected a few times. The V call is TRBV4-1, the J call TRBJ1-2; maybe TRBD1 (6 bases). The V gene's germline CDR1 is MGHRA and CDR2 YSYEKL. The V and J ends lost 0 bases and 5 bases respectively, with 13 bases between them. The CDR3 extends over 15 amino acids. The CDR3 bases are TGCGCCAGCAGCCAAGAAGTCCGGGGGCAATATGGCTACACCTTC. Protein sequence: CASSQEVRGQYGYTF.

The chain joins TRBV20-1 to TRBJ1-1, with unresolved D. The CDR3 is 11 amino acids. Deletions cut 7 bases from V and 5 bases from J, with 11 bases between. CDR1 is DFQATT, CDR2 SNEGSKA, per germline (reference sequence). The CDR3 protein is CSVLLGTEAFF. Written as DNA, the CDR3 is TGCAGTGTTCTCCTGGGAACTGAAGCTTTCTTT.

About this clone itself: Distinct nucleotide sequences in the sample also encode this CDR3. The V gene is TRBV27, the J gene TRBJ2-3; D uncertain. Trimming took 8 bases from V and 0 from J, leaving 12 bases between them. Germline V CDR1 and CDR2: MNHEY, SMNVEV (reference sequence). This CDR3 contains 14 residues. DNA for the CDR3: TGTGCCAGCTCCTTAGGGCTGAGCACAGATACGCAGTATTTT. Its translation is CASSLGLSTDTQYF.

CDR3 nucleotides: TGTGCCAGCAGCTTGGCTGCTAGCGGGATCTACGAGCAGTACTTC. It codes for CASSLAASGIYEQYF. The V gene is TRBV5-6, the J gene TRBJ2-7, with TRBD2 matching over 9 bases. This CDR3 is built from 15 residues. Germline lookup yields CDR1 SGHDT and CDR2 YYEEEE. V lost 0 bases, J lost 3 bases, and 4 bases stayed unmatched.

This chain links TRBV30 with TRBJ2-3, with TRBD2 identical over 8 bases. There are 15 residues in the CDR3. Unmatched junction bases numbered 11, after V lost 2 bases and J lost 7 bases. Germline V gene sequence: CDR1 GTSNPN, CDR2 SVGIG (reference sequence). The CDR3 is CAWSQIAGPPNTQYF. For the CDR3, the DNA is TGTGCCTGGAGTCAAATAGCGGGGCCCCCGAATACGCAGTATTTT.

The J gene is TRBJ2-1, the V gene TRBV5-5; TRBD2 agrees at 10 bases. The CDR3 extends over 15 amino acids. Looked up from germline, CDR1 is SGHKS and CDR2 is YYEKEE (reference sequence). Trimming cost V 2 bases and J 3 bases; bases outside gene matches: 2. The CDR3 protein is CASSLGLADYNEQFF. Written as DNA, the CDR3 is TGTGCCAGCAGCTTAGGACTAGCGGACTACAATGAGCAGTTCTTC.

The V gene is TRBV11-2, the J gene TRBJ2-7; no clear D gene. The V end lost 6 bases, the J end lost 4 bases, and 7 bases lay between the germline ends. This CDR3 is 11 amino acids long. The germline CDR1 and CDR2 sequences are SGHAT and FQNNGV. The CDR3 sequence: CASSEWYEQYF. The CDR3 DNA follows: TGTGCCAGCAGTGAGTGGTACGAGCAGTACTTC.

The V gene is TRBV28, the J gene TRBJ1-2; possibly TRBD1 for D (5 bases). Trimming removed 8 bases at V and 7 bases at J, with 20 bases between. The CDR3 has 14 residues. Germline-derived CDR1 and CDR2 are MDHEN and SYDVKM. In DNA, the CDR3 is TGTGCCAGCGCGGGGCCATCCCTAATATCTGGCTACACCTTC. This codes for CASAGPSLISGYTF.

The chain recombines TRBV11-2 with TRBJ2-3; D is undetermined. Germline V gene data show CDR1 as SGHAT and CDR2 as FQNNGV. CDR3 size: 16 residues. The germline V and J ends were trimmed by 0 bases and 0 bases, with 10 bases remaining between them. The CDR3 loop reads CASSLDMWLSTDTQYF. As DNA, the CDR3 is TGTGCCAGCAGCTTAGATATGTGGCTAAGCACAGATACGCAGTATTTT.

V and J are TRBV9 and TRBJ2-1; weak D call: TRBD2 (6 bases). This CDR3 contains 16 residues. Germline V gene sequence: CDR1 SGDLS, CDR2 YYNGEE. V dropped 0 bases and J dropped 6 bases, with 16 bases sitting between them. The CDR3 bases are TGTGCCAGCAGCGTAGCATGGTCGGGTAGCGGCAATGAGCAGTTCTTC. Translating it yields CASSVAWSGSGNEQFF.

This clone appeared a few times. This chain uses TRBV20-1 with TRBJ2-1; D not certain. Deletions cut 1 base from V and 11 bases from J, with 6 bases between. This CDR3 contains 10 residues. CDR1 and CDR2 (germline): DFQATT, SNEGSKA (reference sequence). CDR3 protein: CSARGTKQFF. As DNA, the CDR3 is TGCAGTGCTAGAGGTACTAAGCAGTTCTTC.

V is TRBV28 and J is TRBJ2-5; 7 nucleotides align to TRBD2. Germline CDR1 is MDHEN and CDR2 is SYDVKM. This CDR3 is built from 16 residues. The V and J ends lost 6 bases and 5 bases, in that order; junction bases with no gene match: 15. The CDR3 sequence: CASSAPGLAARETQYF. The CDR3 nucleotides read TGTGCCAGCAGCGCTCCCGGGCTAGCGGCCAGGGAGACCCAGTACTTC.

CDR3 bases: TGTGCCAGCAGCTTAGTGTGGGGAACGATAGACAATGAGCAGTTCTTC. Amino acid sequence: CASSLVWGTIDNEQFF. The V call is TRBV7-8, the J call TRBJ2-1, with D unclear. The germline V gene has CDR1 SGHVS and CDR2 FQNEAQ. This CDR3 comprises 16 residues. Between the trimmed V and J ends, which lost 1 base and 5 bases, there was a span of 15 bases.

This rearrangement joins TRBV7-9 to TRBJ2-2; 13 positions agree with TRBD2. J lost 4 bases, V lost 5 bases, and 10 bases had no gene match. The V gene's germline CDR1 is SEHNR and CDR2 FQNEAQ (reference sequence). The CDR3 contains 18 residues. CDR3 residues: CASSILLAGGSGTGELFF. CDR3 coding DNA: TGTGCCAGCAGCATACTACTAGCGGGAGGGTCTGGCACCGGGGAGCTGTTTTTT.

Points on this clone: Other DNA sequences within the sample encode an identical CDR3. The chain joins TRBV5-6 to TRBJ1-2, with D possibly TRBD1 on 5 matching bases. From germline, CDR1 is SGHDT and CDR2 YYEEEE. V dropped 4 bases and J dropped 2 bases, with 9 bases sitting between them. The CDR3 is 13 amino acids. CDR3 sequence reads: CASSLGRNYGYTF. Here the CDR3 DNA reads TGTGCCAGCAGCCTGGGACGGAACTATGGCTACACCTTC.

The V gene is TRBV18, the J gene TRBJ1-1, with 7 bases aligning to TRBD1. The CDR3 consists of 16 residues. The J segment lost 3 bases and the V segment lost 6 bases, leaving 13 bases of the junction unmatched. From germline, CDR1 is KGHSH and CDR2 LQKENI. CDR3 sequence: CASSYLIPGTDTEAFF. The CDR3 bases are TGTGCCAGCTCCTATCTAATTCCCGGGACAGACACTGAAGCTTTCTTT. Full variable domain (remainder filled in from reference TRBV18 and TRBJ1-1): NAGVMQNPRHLVRRRGQEARLRCSPMKGHSHVYWYRQLPEEGLKFMVYLQKENIIDESGMPKERFSAEFPKEGPSILRIQQVVRGDSAAYFCASSYLIPGTDTEAFFGQGTRLTVV.

V is TRBV7-7 and J is TRBJ2-5; the D is unclear. This CDR3 is 11 amino acids long. In germline, CDR1 is SSHAT, CDR2 FNYEAQ (reference sequence). V lost 5 bases and J lost 5, with 6 bases in between. The CDR3 loop reads CASSPSETQYF. CDR3 in DNA: TGTGCCAGCAGCCCCAGTGAGACCCAGTACTTC.

The chain links TRBV6-1 to TRBJ1-2; the match to TRBD1 covers 9 bases. This CDR3 contains 14 residues. CDR1 is MNHNS and CDR2 is SASEGT in the germline V gene. Trimming cost V 7 bases and J 1 base; bases outside gene matches: 4. CDR3 nucleotide sequence: TGTGCCAGCACTCCGGGACAGGGTAACTATGGCTACACCTTC. It specifies CASTPGQGNYGYTF.

This chain uses TRBV9 with TRBJ1-1, with D possibly being TRBD1 (5 bases). From germline, CDR1 is SGDLS and CDR2 YYNGEE. V lost 0 bases and J 0 bases, leaving 12 bases between the germline ends. CDR3 length: 16 amino acids. CDR3 nucleotides: TGTGCCAGCAGCGTAGGTGCAGGGTCCCTGAACACTGAAGCTTTCTTT. Its translation: CASSVGAGSLNTEAFF.

This clone appeared a single time. At the DNA level, this CDR3 is encoded by other sequences in the same sample as well. The chain is built from TRBV28 and TRBJ2-2; D ambiguous. V shed 2 bases and J shed 4 bases, with 2 bases lying between them. This CDR3 spans 12 amino acids. Germline CDR1 reads MDHEN; CDR2 reads SYDVKM. DNA of the CDR3: TGTGCCAGCAGTTTACTCACCGGGGAGCTGTTTTTT. It codes for CASSLLTGELFF.

The chain combines TRBV2 with TRBJ2-7; D gene uncertain. CDR1 SNHLY and CDR2 FYNNEI come from the germline V gene. V lost 8 bases and J lost 4, with 9 bases in between. The CDR3 loop spans 11 amino acids. CDR3 sequence (DNA): TGTGCCAGCTTAGGTCCTTACGAGCAGTACTTC. Its translation is CASLGPYEQYF. Drawing the rest from reference TRBV2 and TRBJ2-7, the complete variable domain is EPEVTQTPSHQVTQMGQEVILRCVPISNHLYFYWYRQILGQKVEFLVSFYNNEISEKSEIFDDQFSVERPDGSNFTLKIRSTKLEDSAMYFCASLGPYEQYFGPGTRLTVT.

The V call is TRBV5-1, the J call TRBJ2-6; D remains ambiguous. From germline, CDR1 is SGHRS and CDR2 YFSETQ. Trimming took off 2 bases at V and 0 bases at J, with 24 bases between the two ends. This CDR3 has 21 amino acids. This chain's CDR3 is CASSFGLRQIPFVSGANVLTF. The CDR3 DNA follows: TGCGCCAGCAGCTTCGGGCTTAGGCAGATACCTTTCGTCTCTGGGGCCAACGTCCTGACTTTC.

V usage is TRBV7-2 and J usage is TRBJ2-3; D is perhaps TRBD2 (7 bases). Trimming left V 2 bases short and J 1 base short, with 10 bases between. Germline CDR1 and CDR2: SGHTA and FQGNSA. The CDR3 length is 15 residues. The CDR3 nucleotides read TGTGCCAGCAGCTTACTGCGGGGGCGCACAGATACGCAGTATTTT. It codes for CASSLLRGRTDTQYF.

The chain links TRBV7-2 to TRBJ2-3; D is possibly TRBD2 (6 bases). The CDR3 is made up of 16 amino acids. Trimming took off 3 bases at V and 0 bases at J, with 13 bases between the two ends. Germline V lookup: CDR1 SGHTA, CDR2 FQGNSA. CDR3 residues: CASSFYPGASTDTQYF. The CDR3 DNA reads as TGTGCCAGCAGCTTCTATCCGGGAGCTAGCACAGATACGCAGTATTTT.